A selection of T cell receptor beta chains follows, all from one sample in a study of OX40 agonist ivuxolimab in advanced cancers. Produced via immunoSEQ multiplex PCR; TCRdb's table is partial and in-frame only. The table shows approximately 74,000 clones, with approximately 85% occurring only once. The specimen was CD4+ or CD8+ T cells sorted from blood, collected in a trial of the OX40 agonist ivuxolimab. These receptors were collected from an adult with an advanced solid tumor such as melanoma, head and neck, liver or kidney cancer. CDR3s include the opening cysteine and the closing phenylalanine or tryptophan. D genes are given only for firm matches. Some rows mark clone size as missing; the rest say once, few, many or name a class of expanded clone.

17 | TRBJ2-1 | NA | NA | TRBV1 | TGCACCAGCAGCCAAGATCCTCGGGGGCGGGAGTGCAATGAGCAGTTCTTC | CTSSQDPRGRECNEQFF
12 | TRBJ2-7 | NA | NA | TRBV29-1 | TGCAGCGTTGAAGATGCGTTCCACGAGCAGTACTTC | CSVEDAFHEQYF
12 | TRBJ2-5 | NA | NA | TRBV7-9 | TGTGCCAGCAGCTGGGGACCTGGGACCCAGTACTTC | CASSWGPGTQYF
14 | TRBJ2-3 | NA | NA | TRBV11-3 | TGTGCCAGCAGCTTGACAGCTAGCACAGATACGCAGTATTTT | CASSLTASTDTQYF
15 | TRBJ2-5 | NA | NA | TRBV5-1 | TGCGCCAGCAGCCTCCTAGCGGTCCTAGGGGGGACCCAGTACTTC | CASSLLAVLGGTQYF
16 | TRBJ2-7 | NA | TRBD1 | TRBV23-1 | TGCGCCAGCAGTCAATCGGTGGGACAGACCTTCTACGAGCAGTACTTC | CASSQSVGQTFYEQYF
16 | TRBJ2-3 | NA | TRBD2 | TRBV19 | TGTGCCAGTAGTTCACCGGGACTAGCGCAGACAGATACGCAGTATTTT | CASSSPGLAQTDTQYF
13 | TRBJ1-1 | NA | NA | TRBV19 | TGTGCCAGTTCGGACAGAGCGAACACTGAAGCTTTCTTT | CASSDRANTEAFF
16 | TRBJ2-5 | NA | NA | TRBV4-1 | TGCGCCAGCAGCCAAGATAGGCCCCCGCCTAGAGAGACCCAGTACTTC | CASSQDRPPPRETQYF
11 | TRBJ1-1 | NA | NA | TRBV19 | TGTGCCAGTCGGGCTCAGGTTGAAGCTTTCTTT | CASRAQVEAFF
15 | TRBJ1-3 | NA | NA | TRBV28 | TGTGCCAGCAGTCCCCGGGGCATGTCTGGAAACACCATATATTTT | CASSPRGMSGNTIYF
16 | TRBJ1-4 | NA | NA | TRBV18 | TGTGCCAGCTCACCCATTTCCACGACAGGACGCGAAAAACTGTTTTTT | CASSPISTTGREKLFF
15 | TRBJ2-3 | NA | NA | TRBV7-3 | TGTGCCAGCAGCCCACAGCGAGGAAGCACAGATACGCAGTATTTT | CASSPQRGSTDTQYF
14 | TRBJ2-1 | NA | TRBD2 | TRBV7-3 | TGTGCCAGCAGCTTAGCGGGGGGGCCGAATGAGCAGTTCTTC | CASSLAGGPNEQFF
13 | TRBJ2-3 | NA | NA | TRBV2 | TGTGCCAGCAGTGAACAGAGCACAGATACGCAGTATTTT | CASSEQSTDTQYF
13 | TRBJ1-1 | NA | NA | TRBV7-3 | TGTGCCAGCAGCGCGCGGACACACACTGAAGCTTTCTTT | CASSARTHTEAFF
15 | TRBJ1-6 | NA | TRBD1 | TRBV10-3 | TGTGCCATCAGTGAGTCGACAGGGGGATATTCACCCCTCCACTTT | CAISESTGGYSPLHF
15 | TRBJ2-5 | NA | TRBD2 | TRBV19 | TGTGCCAGTAGTCTGACTAGCGGGAGCTTGGAGACCCAGTACTTC | CASSLTSGSLETQYF
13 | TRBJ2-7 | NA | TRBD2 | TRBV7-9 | TGTGCCAGCAGCCCTAGCGGGTCCTACGAGCAGTACTTC | CASSPSGSYEQYF
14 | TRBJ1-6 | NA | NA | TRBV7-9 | TGTGCCAGCAGCTCAGACAGTGAAGCGCCACCCCTCCACTTT | CASSSDSEAPPLHF
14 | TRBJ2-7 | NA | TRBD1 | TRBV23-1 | TGCGCCAGCATAGAGAGGGACAGCTCCTACGAGCAGTACTTC | CASIERDSSYEQYF
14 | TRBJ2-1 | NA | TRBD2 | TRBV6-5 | TGTGCCAGCAGCCGGGGGGAGACCTACAATGAGCAGTTCTTC | CASSRGETYNEQFF
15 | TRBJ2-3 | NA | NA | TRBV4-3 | TGCGCCAGCAGCCTCGGCGGCTCTAGCACAGATACGCAGTATTTT | CASSLGGSSTDTQYF
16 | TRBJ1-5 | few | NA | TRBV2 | TGTGCCAGCAGTGAACCTTTAGCTCCCTCAAATCAGCCCCAGCATTTT | CASSEPLAPSNQPQHF
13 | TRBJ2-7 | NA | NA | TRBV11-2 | TGTGCCAGCAGCTTAGTTCCGGGGTACGAGCAGTACTTC | CASSLVPGYEQYF
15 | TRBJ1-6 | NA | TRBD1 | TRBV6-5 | TGTGCCAGCAGTTACTGGGGACAGGACAATTCACCCCTCCACTTT | CASSYWGQDNSPLHF
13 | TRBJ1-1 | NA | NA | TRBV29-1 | TGCAGCGTCTCGCGCAGCATGAACACTGAAGCTTTCTTT | CSVSRSMNTEAFF
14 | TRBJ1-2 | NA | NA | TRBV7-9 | TGTGCCAGCAGCCGCACACAGGGTCTCTATGGCTACACCTTC | CASSRTQGLYGYTF
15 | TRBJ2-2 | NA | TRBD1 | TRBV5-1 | TGCGCCAGCAGCCCAGGGACAGGGAACATCGGGGAGCTGTTTTTT | CASSPGTGNIGELFF
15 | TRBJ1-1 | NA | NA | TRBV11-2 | TGTGCCAGCAGCTGGAGAGTAGGGTCCGGCACTGAAGCTTTCTTT | CASSWRVGSGTEAFF
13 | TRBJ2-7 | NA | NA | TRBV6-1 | TGTGCCAGCAGTGAACACAGAGCCTACGAGCAGTACTTC | CASSEHRAYEQYF
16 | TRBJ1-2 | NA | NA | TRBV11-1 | TGTGCCAGCAGCCTAAAACCCGGGGAGAGGGCCGGTGGCTACACCTTC | CASSLKPGERAGGYTF
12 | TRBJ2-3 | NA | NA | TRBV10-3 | TGTGCCATCAGTGAGATAGCAGATACGCAGTATTTT | CAISEIADTQYF
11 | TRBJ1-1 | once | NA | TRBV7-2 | TGTGCCAGCAGCTTAACCCAAAAAGCTTTCTTT | CASSLTQKAFF
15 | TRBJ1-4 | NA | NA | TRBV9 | TGTGCCAGCAGCCCCCTCCGGGGGGCTTCTGAAAAACTGTTTTTT | CASSPLRGASEKLFF
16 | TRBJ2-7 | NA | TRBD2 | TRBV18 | TGTGCCAGCTCACCGCCGGGACTAGCGGGGGGTCACGAGCAGTACTTC | CASSPPGLAGGHEQYF
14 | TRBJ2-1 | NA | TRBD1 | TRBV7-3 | TGTGCCAGCAGCCAGGGGGCCTTTTACAATGAGCAGTTCTTC | CASSQGAFYNEQFF
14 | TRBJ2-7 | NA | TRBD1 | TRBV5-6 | TGTGCCAGCACCATTCTCCAACAGGGGTACGAGCAGTACTTC | CASTILQQGYEQYF
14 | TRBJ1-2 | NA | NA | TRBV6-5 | TGTGCCAGCTTTCTCCGGGGTGTCGCAGGTGGCTACACCTTC | CASFLRGVAGGYTF
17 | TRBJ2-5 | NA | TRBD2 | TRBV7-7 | TGTGCCAGCAGCTTAGGTGCAGCGGGAGGGTTCAAAGAGACCCAGTACTTC | CASSLGAAGGFKETQYF
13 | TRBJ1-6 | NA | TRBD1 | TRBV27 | TGTGCCAGCAGACCAGGGGGAGGGTCACCCCTCCACTTT | CASRPGGGSPLHF
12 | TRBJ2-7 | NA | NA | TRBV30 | TGTGCCTGGCAAAGTCCGGGGAACGAGCAGTACTTC | CAWQSPGNEQYF
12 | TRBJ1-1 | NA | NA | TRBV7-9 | TGTGCCAGCAGCCTGCTCGGCAGAGAAGCTTTCTTT | CASSLLGREAFF
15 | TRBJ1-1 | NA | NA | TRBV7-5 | TGTGTCAGAAGTTACCCAGGGTTGGTGAACACTGAAGCTTTCTTT | CVRSYPGLVNTEAFF
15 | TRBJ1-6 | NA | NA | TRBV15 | TGTGCCACCAGTCCTCAGACAGGTTATAATTCACCCCTCCACTTT | CATSPQTGYNSPLHF
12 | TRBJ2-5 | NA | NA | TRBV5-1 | TGCGCCAGCAGCCCCCGGGGAGAGACCCAGTACTTC | CASSPRGETQYF
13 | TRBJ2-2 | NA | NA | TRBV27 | TGTGCCAGCAGTGAGAATTTCGCCGGGGAGCTGTTTTTT | CASSENFAGELFF
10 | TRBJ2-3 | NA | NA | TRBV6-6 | TGTGCCAGCAGAGCAGATACGCAGTATTTT | CASRADTQYF